This TCR beta chain was sequenced in a study of blood T cell repertoires in COVID-19. TCRdb's copy holds only in-frame clones and misses some; the assay was immunoSEQ multiplex PCR. The repertoire consists of some 160,000 clones, with around 76% occurring once and the leading ten covering about 3.9%. CDR3 length: 14 residues. The V gene's germline CDR1 is KGHSH and CDR2 LQKENI. The V segment lost 6 bases and the J segment 1 base; nucleotides outside the gene matches: 4. The gene calls are TRBV18 and TRBJ2-5; 8 bases align to TRBD2. The sample consisted of peripheral blood. The sequence came from a man in his fifties or sixties with acute or convalescent COVID-19. In DNA, the CDR3 is TGTGCCAGCTCGTCTAGCGGGCCCCAAGAGACCCAGTACTTC. This encodes CASSSSGPQETQYF.